The 30 T cell receptor beta chains below all came from one sample that was sequenced in a study of T cells in tumors after PD-1 blockade. Method: immunoSEQ multiplex PCR; TCRdb's copy keeps in-frame clones and lacks some. The data contain about 35,000 clones, around four fifths of them seen just once; the ten biggest clones take up around 40%. This specimen consisted of PBMCs, obtained before anti-PD-1 treatment. These receptor sequences come from a human donor with basal cell carcinoma.

This clone was seen a handful of times. This sequence joins TRBV29-1 and TRBJ1-3; D unclear. V lost 7 bases and J 0 bases, leaving 7 bases between the germline ends. Germline CDR1 and CDR2: SQVTM and ANQGSEA. The CDR3 spans 12 residues. This CDR3 reads CSARHSGNTIYF. DNA of the CDR3: TGCAGCGCCCGACACTCTGGAAACACCATATATTTT.

The rearrangement joins TRBV19 to TRBJ2-2; D call uncertain. The V and J ends lost 3 bases and 1 base respectively, with 6 bases between them. The CDR3 is 14 residues long. Germline lookup yields CDR1 LNHDA and CDR2 SQIVND (reference sequence). DNA for the CDR3: TGTGCCAGTAGTATCTATCAGAACACCGGGGAGCTGTTTTTT. This sequence encodes CASSIYQNTGELFF.

This clone occurred once. The V gene is TRBV9, the J gene TRBJ2-5, with D unresolved. In germline, CDR1 is SGDLS, CDR2 YYNGEE. Trimming removed 0 bases from V and 4 bases from J, with 7 bases in between. This CDR3 contains 13 residues. Here the CDR3 DNA reads TGTGCCAGCAGCGTAGATCTAGGAGAGACCCAGTACTTC. This encodes CASSVDLGETQYF. Supplemented by reference TRBV9 and TRBJ2-5, the full variable domain reads DSGVTQTPKHLITATGQRVTLRCSPRSGDLSVYWYQQSLDQGLQFLIQYYNGEERAKGNILERFSAQQFPDLHSELNLSSLELGDSALYFCASSVDLGETQYFGPGTRLLVL.

In its sample, this clone was seen many times. The chain joins TRBV12-5 to TRBJ1-6; possible D gene TRBD1, 5 bases. The germline CDR1 and CDR2 sequences are LGHNT and FRNRAP. This CDR3 region has 14 residues. With 4 bases removed from V and 5 bases from J, the gap between germline ends came to 9 bases. The CDR3 DNA is TGTGCTAGTGGTTGGGGGGTCGATAATTCACCCCTCCACTTT. It specifies CASGWGVDNSPLHF.

This clone was seen a handful of times. The rearrangement joins TRBV7-2 to TRBJ1-2; D remains unclear. V lost 5 bases and J lost 3, with 13 bases in between. This CDR3 spans 14 amino acids. Germline CDR1 reads SGHTA; CDR2 reads FQGNSA. The CDR3, as DNA: TGTGCCAGCAGCCTCGCGGCGGACGACTATGGCTACACCTTC. Translating gives CASSLAADDYGYTF.

This rearrangement joins TRBV7-2 to TRBJ1-1; D may be TRBD1 (6 bases). Per the germline V gene, CDR1 is SGHTA and CDR2 is FQGNSA. Trimming pared 5 bases from V and 11 bases from J, leaving 15 bases between. The CDR3 covers 12 residues. CDR3 coding DNA: TGTGCCAGCAGCCTCAGGGGAGCGTACGCTTTCTTT. Translating gives CASSLRGAYAFF. The whole variable domain, remainder taken from reference TRBV7-2 and TRBJ1-1, is GAGVSQSPSNKVTEKGKDVELRCDPISGHTALYWYRQSLGQGLEFLIYFQGNSAPDKSGLPSDRFSAERTGGSVSTLTIQRTQQEDSAVYLCASSLRGAYAFFGQGTRLTVV.

The chain couples TRBV6-1 to TRBJ1-5, with no clear D. There are 15 residues in the CDR3. The ends were cut back, 1 base at V and 0 bases at J, with 7 bases in the middle. The germline V gene has CDR1 MNHNS and CDR2 SASEGT. Written as DNA, the CDR3 is TGTGCCAGCAGTGAAGAGGGTCTTAGCAATCAGCCCCAGCATTTT. Translating it yields CASSEEGLSNQPQHF.

The chain recombines TRBV15 with TRBJ1-2; a possible D gene is TRBD1 (6 bases). This CDR3 spans 14 amino acids. Germline CDR1 and CDR2: LNHNV and YYDKDF (reference sequence). The ends were cut back, 0 bases at V and 8 bases at J, with 13 bases in the middle. The DNA for the CDR3 is TGTGCCACCAGCAGAGATAACAGGGTGAACGGCTACACCTTC. It specifies CATSRDNRVNGYTF.

This clone was counted once. This chain joins TRBV5-4 and TRBJ1-2, with 7 bases that match TRBD1. With 0 bases clipped from V and 3 bases from J, the junction kept 2 bases outside the gene matches. Per the germline V gene, CDR1 is SGHNT and CDR2 is YYREEE (reference sequence). This CDR3 has 14 residues. The CDR3 loop reads CASSLGGTDYGYTF. CDR3 DNA sequence: TGTGCCAGCAGCTTGGGGGGGACAGACTATGGCTACACCTTC.

The V call is TRBV5-1, the J call TRBJ2-4; no definite D call. The CDR3 is made up of 19 amino acids. V lost 1 base, J lost 2 bases, and 22 bases lay in between. Germline-derived CDR1 and CDR2 are SGHRS and YFSETQ. CDR3 nucleotides: TGCGCCAGCAGCTTGCTGACCCGTCGTGGGGATGGGACCAAAAACATTCAGTACTTC. This sequence encodes CASSLLTRRGDGTKNIQYF. The full variable domain, completed using reference TRBV5-1 and TRBJ2-4, is KAGVTQTPRYLIKTRGQQVTLSCSPISGHRSVSWYQQTPGQGLQFLFEYFSETQRNKGNFPGRFSGRQFSNSRSEMNVSTLELGDSALYLCASSLLTRRGDGTKNIQYFGAGTRLSVL.

The chain is built from TRBV4-3 and TRBJ2-7; D ambiguous. The CDR3 contains 14 residues. Between the trimmed V and J ends, which lost 0 bases and 12 bases, there was a span of 18 bases. From germline, CDR1 is LGHNA and CDR2 YSLEER. DNA of the CDR3: TGCGCCAGCAGCCAAGATTGGGGATCGACTGGAGCGTACTTC. It encodes CASSQDWGSTGAYF.

The chain carries TRBV18 and TRBJ1-3; TRBD1 matches 7 bases. CDR3 length: 17 amino acids. The V segment lost 3 bases and the J segment 0 bases; nucleotides outside the gene matches: 8. CDR1 is KGHSH, CDR2 LQKENI, per germline. As DNA, the CDR3 is TGTGCCAGCTCACCCCCGGGACAGTTCTTCTCTGGAAACACCATATATTTT. Translating gives CASSPPGQFFSGNTIYF.

The J gene is TRBJ2-7, the V gene TRBV5-4; D is perhaps TRBD2 (5 bases). Trimming removed 3 bases from V and 5 bases from J, with 18 bases in between. Per the germline V gene, CDR1 is SGHNT and CDR2 is YYREEE (reference sequence). The CDR3 runs to 15 residues. CDR3 amino acids: CASSYRLLGSDEQYF. The CDR3 coding sequence is TGTGCCAGCAGCTATAGACTATTGGGGTCGGACGAGCAGTACTTC.

This clone has just a few counts. The rearrangement joins TRBV4-1 to TRBJ1-4, with TRBD1 matching 7 bases. The germline CDR1 and CDR2 sequences are MGHRA and YSYEKL. Unmatched junction bases numbered 4, after V lost 4 bases and J lost 5 bases. The CDR3 is made up of 14 amino acids. The DNA for the CDR3 is TGCGCCAGCAGCCGCCCGGACAGGAATGAAAAACTGTTTTTT. Encoded protein: CASSRPDRNEKLFF.

This chain links TRBV28 with TRBJ2-1; the D gene is possibly TRBD2 (5 bases). Trimming removed 0 bases from V and 2 bases from J, with 8 bases in between. The CDR3 has 15 residues. Germline assignment: CDR1 MDHEN and CDR2 SYDVKM. Here the CDR3 DNA reads TGTGCCAGCAGTTTATGGGACTTGACCTACAATGAGCAGTTCTTC. Its translation is CASSLWDLTYNEQFF.

V and J are TRBV14 and TRBJ2-7; 7 positions agree with TRBD1. J was trimmed by 2 bases and V by 4 bases; bases with no gene match: 14. Germline assignment: CDR1 SGHDN and CDR2 FVKESK. The CDR3 spans 17 residues. The chain's CDR3 is CASSRTGRLATAYEQYF. CDR3 nucleotides: TGTGCCAGCAGCCGGACAGGCCGACTCGCCACCGCCTACGAGCAGTACTTC.

Only a few counts were recorded for this clone. As DNA, the CDR3 is TGTGCCAGCAGTTTAGGGCAGGGGTACCGGCAGCCCCAGCATTTT. This gives the protein CASSLGQGYRQPQHF. The V gene is TRBV28, the J gene TRBJ1-5, with D perhaps matching TRBD1 (6 bases). The CDR3 length is 15 residues. The germline V and J ends were trimmed by 2 bases and 7 bases, with 15 bases remaining between them. Germline V gene sequence: CDR1 MDHEN, CDR2 SYDVKM.

The chain recombines TRBV7-9 with TRBJ1-1; D remains ambiguous. The CDR3 totals 14 residues. Per germline, CDR1 SEHNR and CDR2 FQNEAQ (reference sequence). Deletions cut 5 bases from V and 1 base from J, with 11 bases between. This CDR3 is CASSRAQTNTEAFF. In DNA form, the CDR3 reads TGTGCCAGCAGCCGGGCGCAGACGAACACTGAAGCTTTCTTT.

The chain combines TRBV9 with TRBJ2-7; 8 bases align to TRBD2. The CDR3 covers 14 residues. The V and J ends lost 2 bases and 4 bases, in that order; junction bases with no gene match: 5. Germline CDR1 and CDR2: SGDLS and YYNGEE. CDR3 sequence: CASSVTGGPYEQYF. The CDR3 DNA sequence: TGTGCCAGCAGCGTCACGGGAGGGCCTTACGAGCAGTACTTC.

This clone has more than one count but fewer than ten. The chain has TRBV3-1 (or the pseudogene TRBV3-2) and TRBJ1-1, with D unresolved. The V and J ends lost 2 bases and 1 base respectively, with 2 bases between them. CDR3 length: 12 amino acids. Germline V gene lookup returns CDR1 LGHDT and CDR2 YNNKEL (reference sequence). The CDR3 nucleotides are TGTGCCAGCAGCCAAACGAACACTGAAGCTTTCTTT. This gives the protein CASSQTNTEAFF.

The chain combines TRBV7-3 with TRBJ2-5; no clear D gene. The CDR3 runs 13 residues. With 4 bases removed from V and 9 bases from J, the gap between germline ends came to 15 bases. Germline lookup yields CDR1 SGHTA and CDR2 FQGTGA. The CDR3 nucleotides are TGTGCCAGCAGCTCCGATAAGTCTCAGGCCCAGTACTTC. Protein product: CASSSDKSQAQYF.

In regard to this clone: The junction departs from the called germline gene at one end, perhaps through a read error. The chain combines TRBV7-7 with TRBJ2-3; no reliable D call. CDR3 length equals 15 residues. The germline CDR1 and CDR2 sequences are SSHAT and FNYEAQ (reference sequence). The CDR3 DNA is TGTGCTAGCAGCCCCGGTTCGGGTGTCACAGATACGCAGTATTTT. It is translated as CASSPGSGVTDTQYF.

The chain uses TRBV30 and TRBJ2-1; the match to TRBD2 covers 15 bases. V lost 5 bases, J lost 2 bases, and 4 bases stayed unmatched. Germline CDR1 and CDR2: GTSNPN and SVGIG (reference sequence). The CDR3 has 16 residues. The chain's CDR3 is CAWAGLAGGPYNEQFF. For the CDR3, the DNA is TGTGCCTGGGCGGGACTAGCGGGGGGCCCCTACAATGAGCAGTTCTTC.

The CDR3 here is CASSKVGVPTYEQYF. The CDR3 DNA reads TGTGCCAGTAGTAAGGTCGGGGTCCCAACCTACGAGCAGTACTTC. The chain carries TRBV19 and TRBJ2-7; weak D call: TRBD2 (5 bases). V dropped 4 bases and J dropped 2 bases, with 15 bases sitting between them. The CDR3 runs 15 residues. Germline V gene sequence: CDR1 LNHDA, CDR2 SQIVND (reference sequence).

The rearrangement links TRBV29-1 to TRBJ2-2; 7 bases line up with TRBD2. Trimming removed 4 bases from V and 4 bases from J; junction bases left unmatched: 3. The germline V gene encodes CDR1 SQVTM and CDR2 ANQGSEA. CDR3 length: 13 amino acids. CDR3: CSVAGGGTGELFF. CDR3 DNA sequence: TGCAGCGTTGCGGGGGGAGGCACCGGGGAGCTGTTTTTT.

The chain recombines TRBV2 with TRBJ2-1, with 9 bases aligning to TRBD2. This CDR3 is built from 16 residues. The germline gives CDR1 SNHLY, CDR2 FYNNEI. V was pared by 4 bases and J by 0 bases, with 4 bases of the junction left unmatched. This chain's CDR3 is CASSALAGSSYNEQFF. CDR3 DNA sequence: TGTGCCAGCAGTGCGCTAGCGGGGAGCTCCTACAATGAGCAGTTCTTC.

The gene calls are TRBV2 and TRBJ2-3; D is possibly TRBD2 (5 bases). From germline, CDR1 is SNHLY and CDR2 FYNNEI. The CDR3 extends over 15 amino acids. Trimming removed 5 bases from V and 0 bases from J, with 12 bases in between. CDR3 amino acids: CASSLAYTSTDTQYF. CDR3 bases: TGTGCCAGCAGTTTAGCGTATACAAGCACAGATACGCAGTATTTT. Complete variable domain (other parts from reference TRBV2 and TRBJ2-3): EPEVTQTPSHQVTQMGQEVILRCVPISNHLYFYWYRQILGQKVEFLVSFYNNEISEKSEIFDDQFSVERPDGSNFTLKIRSTKLEDSAMYFCASSLAYTSTDTQYFGPGTRLTVL.

The chain uses TRBV5-4 and TRBJ1-1; 8 bases agree with TRBD1. There are 14 residues in the CDR3. The trim removed 0 bases at V and 5 bases at J, leaving 3 bases unmatched. Germline V gene sequence: CDR1 SGHNT, CDR2 YYREEE (reference sequence). The CDR3 reads CASSLEQGGTEAFF. The DNA of the CDR3 is TGTGCCAGCAGCTTGGAACAGGGGGGGACTGAAGCTTTCTTT. Using reference TRBV5-4 and TRBJ1-1 for the parts outside the CDR3, the full variable domain is ETGVTQSPTHLIKTRGQQVTLRCSSQSGHNTVSWYQQALGQGPQFIFQYYREEENGRGNFPPRFSGLQFPNYSSELNVNALELDDSALYLCASSLEQGGTEAFFGQGTRLTVV.

V is TRBV2 and J is TRBJ2-6; 7 bases align to TRBD1. The CDR3 spans 18 residues. With 6 bases clipped from V and 2 bases from J, the junction kept 13 bases outside the gene matches. Germline V CDR1 and CDR2: SNHLY, FYNNEI. The DNA for the CDR3 is TGTGCCAGCAGGTGGGGTGACAGGGAATCTGCTGGGGCCAACGTCCTGACTTTC. It translates to CASRWGDRESAGANVLTF.

The V call is TRBV7-2, the J call TRBJ2-1; 7 bases align to TRBD1. CDR3 length: 13 residues. CDR1 and CDR2 (germline): SGHTA, FQGNSA. Trimming at V came to 4 bases and at J to 4 bases, leaving 1 base not matched to a gene. CDR3: CASSSDRYNEQFF. The DNA of the CDR3 is TGTGCCAGCAGCTCGGACAGGTACAATGAGCAGTTCTTC.